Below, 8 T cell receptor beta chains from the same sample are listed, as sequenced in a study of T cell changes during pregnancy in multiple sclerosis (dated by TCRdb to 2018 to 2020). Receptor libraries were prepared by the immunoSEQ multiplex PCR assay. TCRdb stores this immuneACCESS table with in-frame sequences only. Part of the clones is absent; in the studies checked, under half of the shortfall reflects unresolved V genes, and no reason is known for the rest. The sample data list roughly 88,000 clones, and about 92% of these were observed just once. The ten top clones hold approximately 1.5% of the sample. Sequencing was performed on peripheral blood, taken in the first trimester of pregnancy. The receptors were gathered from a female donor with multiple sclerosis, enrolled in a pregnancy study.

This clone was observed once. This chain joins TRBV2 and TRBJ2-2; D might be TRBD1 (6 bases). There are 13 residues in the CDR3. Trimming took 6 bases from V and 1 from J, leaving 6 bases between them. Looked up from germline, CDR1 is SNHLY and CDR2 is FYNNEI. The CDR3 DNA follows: TGTGCCAGCAGGACAGGGAACACCGGGGAGCTGTTTTTT. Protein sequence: CASRTGNTGELFF.

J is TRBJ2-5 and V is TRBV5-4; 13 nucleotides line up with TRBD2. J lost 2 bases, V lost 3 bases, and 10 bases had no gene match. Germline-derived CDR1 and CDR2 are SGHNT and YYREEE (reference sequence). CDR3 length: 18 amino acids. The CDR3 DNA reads TGTGCCAGCAGCTCCCCGGGACTAGCGGGAATGGGGCAAGAGACCCAGTACTTC. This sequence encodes CASSSPGLAGMGQETQYF.

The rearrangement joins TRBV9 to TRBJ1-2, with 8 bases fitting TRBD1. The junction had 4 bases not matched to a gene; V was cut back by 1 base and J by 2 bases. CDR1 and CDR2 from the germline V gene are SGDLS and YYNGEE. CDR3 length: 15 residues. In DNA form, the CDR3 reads TGTGCCAGCAGCGTAAAGACAGGGGTGAACTATGGCTACACCTTC. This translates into CASSVKTGVNYGYTF.

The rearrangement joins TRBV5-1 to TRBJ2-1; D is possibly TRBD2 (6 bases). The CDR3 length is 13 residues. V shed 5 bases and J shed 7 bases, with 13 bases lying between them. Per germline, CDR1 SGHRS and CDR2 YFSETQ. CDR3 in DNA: TGCGCCAGCAGTATAGGACTAATGAATGAGCAGTTCTTC. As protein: CASSIGLMNEQFF.

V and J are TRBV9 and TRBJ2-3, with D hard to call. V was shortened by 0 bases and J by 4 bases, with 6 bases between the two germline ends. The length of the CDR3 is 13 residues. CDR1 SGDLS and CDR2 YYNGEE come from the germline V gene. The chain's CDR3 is CASSVGAPDTQYF. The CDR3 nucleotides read TGTGCCAGCAGCGTAGGGGCACCAGATACGCAGTATTTT.

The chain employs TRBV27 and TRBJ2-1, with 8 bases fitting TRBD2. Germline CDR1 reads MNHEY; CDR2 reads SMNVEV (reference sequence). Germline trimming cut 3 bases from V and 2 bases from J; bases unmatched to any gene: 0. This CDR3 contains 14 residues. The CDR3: CASSFGGAYNEQFF. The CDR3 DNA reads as TGTGCCAGCAGTTTCGGGGGGGCCTACAATGAGCAGTTCTTC.

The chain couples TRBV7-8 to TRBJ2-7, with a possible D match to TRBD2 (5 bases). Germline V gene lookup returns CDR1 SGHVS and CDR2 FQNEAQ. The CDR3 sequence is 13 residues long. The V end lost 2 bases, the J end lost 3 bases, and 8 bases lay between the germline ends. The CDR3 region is CASSLNGGYEQYF. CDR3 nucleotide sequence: TGTGCCAGCAGCTTAAATGGAGGCTACGAGCAGTACTTC.

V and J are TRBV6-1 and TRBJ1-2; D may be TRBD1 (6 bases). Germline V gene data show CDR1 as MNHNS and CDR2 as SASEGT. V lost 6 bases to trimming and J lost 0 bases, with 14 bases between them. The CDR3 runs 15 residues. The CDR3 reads CASRPADSPNYGYTF. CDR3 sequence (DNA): TGTGCCAGCAGACCCGCGGACAGCCCTAACTATGGCTACACCTTC.